The sequence of this T cell receptor beta chain was determined in a study of T cell responses to AZD1222 COVID-19 vaccine. Findings and limits, study-wide: The study found Spike-specific TCR breadth and depth rose after two AZD1222 doses. Only a handful of AZD1222 recipients were seropositive at baseline. All repertoire sampling was performed exclusively after the peak T cell response.

Produced via immunoSEQ multiplex PCR; TCRdb's table is partial and in-frame only. The table records more than 80,000 clones, approximately 84% of them present only once. CDR1 is KGHSH, CDR2 LQKENI, per germline. Trimming at V came to 5 bases and at J to 2 bases, leaving 12 bases not matched to a gene. The CDR3 consists of 17 residues. As to this clone: Its antigen remains unknown.

The V gene is TRBV18, the J gene TRBJ2-7, with 10 bases that match TRBD1. Sequencing was performed on peripheral blood, taken on day 0 of AZD1222 vaccination. The origin of this receptor is an adult in good health. The CDR3 DNA sequence: TGTGCCAGCTCAACTGGGACAGGGGACATATCGACCTACGAGCAGTACTTC. Translation gives CASSTGTGDISTYEQYF.